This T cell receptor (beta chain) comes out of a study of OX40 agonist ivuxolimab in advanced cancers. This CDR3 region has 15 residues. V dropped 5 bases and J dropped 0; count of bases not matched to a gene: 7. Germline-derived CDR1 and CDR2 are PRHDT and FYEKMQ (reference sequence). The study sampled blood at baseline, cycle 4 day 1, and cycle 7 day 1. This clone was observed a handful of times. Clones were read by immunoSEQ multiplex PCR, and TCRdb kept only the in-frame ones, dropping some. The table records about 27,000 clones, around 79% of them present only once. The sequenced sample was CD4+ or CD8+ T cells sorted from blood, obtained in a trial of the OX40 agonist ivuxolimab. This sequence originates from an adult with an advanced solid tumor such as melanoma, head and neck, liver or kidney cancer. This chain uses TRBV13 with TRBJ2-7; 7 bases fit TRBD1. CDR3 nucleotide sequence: TGTGCCAGCAGCCCCCGGACAGGATTCTCCTACGAGCAGTACTTC. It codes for CASSPRTGFSYEQYF.